This T cell receptor beta chain derives from a study of blood T cells in healthy people across ages. Then a second PCR, running about 7 to 11 cycles, was carried out with a sample-barcoded 5' primer and a J-beta primer mix. From the 5' RACE reads, TCRdb called clonotypes with MiXCR, one entry per CDR3 protein. This table has about 900,000 distinct CDR3 sequences, roughly 52% appearing once. This CDR3 contains 16 residues. V shed 0 bases and J shed 0 bases, with 12 bases lying between them. Germline loops: CDR1 LGHNA, CDR2 YSLEER. This TCR was sampled from a young man in good health. Sequencing was carried out using blood. This chain connects TRBV4-3 to TRBJ2-7; D gene unclear. The CDR3 loop is CASSQEHAGSSYEQYF. As DNA, the CDR3 is TGCGCCAGCAGCCAAGAGCATGCCGGTAGCTCCTACGAGCAGTACTTC.